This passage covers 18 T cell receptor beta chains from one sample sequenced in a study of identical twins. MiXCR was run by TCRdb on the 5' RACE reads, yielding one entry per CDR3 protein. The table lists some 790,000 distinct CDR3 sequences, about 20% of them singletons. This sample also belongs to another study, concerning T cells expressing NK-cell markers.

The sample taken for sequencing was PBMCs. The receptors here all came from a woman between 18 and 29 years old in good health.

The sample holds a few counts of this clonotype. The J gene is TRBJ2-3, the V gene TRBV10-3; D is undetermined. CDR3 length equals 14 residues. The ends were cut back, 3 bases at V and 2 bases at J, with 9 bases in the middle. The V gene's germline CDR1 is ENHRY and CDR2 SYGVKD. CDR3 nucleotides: TGTGCCATCAGTGAATTGGGCCTCACAGATACGCAGTATTTT. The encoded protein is CAISELGLTDTQYF.

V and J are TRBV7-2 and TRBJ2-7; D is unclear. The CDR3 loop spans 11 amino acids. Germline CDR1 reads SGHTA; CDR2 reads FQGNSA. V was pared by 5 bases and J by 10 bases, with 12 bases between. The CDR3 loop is CASSPVVDQYF. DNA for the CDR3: TGTGCCAGCAGCCCCGTCGTAGATCAGTACTTC.

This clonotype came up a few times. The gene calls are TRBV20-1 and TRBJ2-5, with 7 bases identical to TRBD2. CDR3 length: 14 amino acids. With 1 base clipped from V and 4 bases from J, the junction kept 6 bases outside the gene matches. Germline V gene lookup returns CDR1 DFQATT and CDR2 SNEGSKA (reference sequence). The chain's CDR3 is CSARGDSGLETQYF. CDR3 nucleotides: TGCAGTGCTAGAGGAGATAGCGGGCTAGAGACCCAGTACTTC.

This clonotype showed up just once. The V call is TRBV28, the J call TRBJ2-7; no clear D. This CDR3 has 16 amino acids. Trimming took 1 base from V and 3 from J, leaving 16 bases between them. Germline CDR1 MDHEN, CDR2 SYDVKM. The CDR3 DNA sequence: TGTGCCAGCAGTTTATCAGGCGGAACTAATATCTACGAGCAGTACTTC. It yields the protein CASSLSGGTNIYEQYF.

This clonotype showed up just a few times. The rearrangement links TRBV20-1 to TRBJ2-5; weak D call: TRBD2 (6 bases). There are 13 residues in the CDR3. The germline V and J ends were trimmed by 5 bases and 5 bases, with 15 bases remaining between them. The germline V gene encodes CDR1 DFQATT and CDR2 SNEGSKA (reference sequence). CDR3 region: CSAPLSGVETQYF. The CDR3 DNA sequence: TGCAGTGCTCCGTTATCGGGGGTGGAGACCCAGTACTTC.

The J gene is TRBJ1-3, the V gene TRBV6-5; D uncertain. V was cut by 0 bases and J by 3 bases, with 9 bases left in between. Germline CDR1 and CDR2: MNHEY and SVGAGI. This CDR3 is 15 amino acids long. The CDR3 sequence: CASSYSQSHGNTIYF. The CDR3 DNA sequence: TGTGCCAGCAGTTACTCACAATCTCATGGAAACACCATATATTTT.

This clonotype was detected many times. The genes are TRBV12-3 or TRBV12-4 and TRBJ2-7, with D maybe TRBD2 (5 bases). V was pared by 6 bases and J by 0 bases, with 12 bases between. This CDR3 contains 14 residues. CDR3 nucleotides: TGTGCCAGCAGGTTAAGCGGAAGCTCCTACGAGCAGTACTTC. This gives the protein CASRLSGSSYEQYF.

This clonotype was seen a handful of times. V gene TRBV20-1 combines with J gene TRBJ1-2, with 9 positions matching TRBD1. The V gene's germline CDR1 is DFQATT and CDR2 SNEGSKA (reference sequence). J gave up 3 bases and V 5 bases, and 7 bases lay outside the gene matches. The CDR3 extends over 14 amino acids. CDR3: CSAWGTGSDYGYTF. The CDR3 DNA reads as TGCAGTGCTTGGGGGACAGGGTCGGACTATGGCTACACCTTC.

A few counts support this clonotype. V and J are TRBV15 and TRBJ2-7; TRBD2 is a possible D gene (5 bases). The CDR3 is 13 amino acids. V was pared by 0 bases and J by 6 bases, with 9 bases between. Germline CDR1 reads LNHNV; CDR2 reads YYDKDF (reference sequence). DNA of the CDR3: TGTGCCACCAGCAGAGAAAGGGCGGGCGAGCAGTACTTC. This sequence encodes CATSRERAGEQYF.

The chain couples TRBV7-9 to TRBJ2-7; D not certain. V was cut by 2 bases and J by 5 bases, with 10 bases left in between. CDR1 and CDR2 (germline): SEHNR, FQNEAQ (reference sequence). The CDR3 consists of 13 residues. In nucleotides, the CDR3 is TGTGCCAGCAGCTTACGATCGACGCACGAGCAGTACTTC. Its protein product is CASSLRSTHEQYF.

CDR3 sequence (DNA): TGTGCCAGCAGTTCCCTATCCTTGGATTACGAGCAGTACTTC. Translation gives CASSSLSLDYEQYF. The chain joins TRBV12-3 or TRBV12-4 to TRBJ2-7, with D unresolved. Trimming removed 4 bases from V and 4 bases from J, with 14 bases in between. CDR3 length equals 14 residues.

The CDR3 here is CSPPGTLWGNEQFF. The DNA for the CDR3 is TGCAGTCCTCCGGGAACGCTATGGGGGAATGAGCAGTTCTTC. The J gene is TRBJ2-1, the V gene TRBV20-1; the D call may be TRBD1 or TRBD2 (5 bases each). The germline CDR1 and CDR2 sequences are DFQATT and SNEGSKA (reference sequence). Trimming stripped 8 bases from V and 7 bases from J, with 21 bases between. This CDR3 comprises 14 residues.

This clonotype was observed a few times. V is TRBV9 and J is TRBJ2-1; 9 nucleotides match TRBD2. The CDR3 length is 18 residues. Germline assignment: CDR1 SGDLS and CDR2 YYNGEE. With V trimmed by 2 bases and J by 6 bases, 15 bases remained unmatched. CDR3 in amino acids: CASSVKGWRASGANEQFF. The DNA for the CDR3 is TGTGCCAGCAGCGTCAAAGGGTGGAGGGCTAGCGGGGCCAATGAGCAGTTCTTC.

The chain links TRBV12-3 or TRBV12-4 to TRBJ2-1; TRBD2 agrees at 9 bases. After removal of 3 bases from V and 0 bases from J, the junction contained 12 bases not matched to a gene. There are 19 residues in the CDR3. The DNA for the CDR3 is TGTGCCAGCAGTTTGTCGCTAGCGGGACAAGTTCTCTCCTACAATGAGCAGTTCTTC. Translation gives CASSLSLAGQVLSYNEQFF.

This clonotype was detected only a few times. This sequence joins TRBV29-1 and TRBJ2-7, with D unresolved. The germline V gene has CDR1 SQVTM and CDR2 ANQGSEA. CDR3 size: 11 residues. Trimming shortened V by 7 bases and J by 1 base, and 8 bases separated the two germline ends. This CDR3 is CSAGVSYEQYF. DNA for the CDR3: TGCAGCGCTGGGGTATCCTACGAGCAGTACTTC.

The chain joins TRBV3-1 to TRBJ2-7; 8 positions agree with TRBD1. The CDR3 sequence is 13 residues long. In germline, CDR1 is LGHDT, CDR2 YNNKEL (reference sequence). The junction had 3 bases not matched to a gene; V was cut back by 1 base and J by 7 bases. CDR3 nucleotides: TGTGCCAGCAGCCAAGGGACAGGGAGGGAGCAGTACTTC. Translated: CASSQGTGREQYF.

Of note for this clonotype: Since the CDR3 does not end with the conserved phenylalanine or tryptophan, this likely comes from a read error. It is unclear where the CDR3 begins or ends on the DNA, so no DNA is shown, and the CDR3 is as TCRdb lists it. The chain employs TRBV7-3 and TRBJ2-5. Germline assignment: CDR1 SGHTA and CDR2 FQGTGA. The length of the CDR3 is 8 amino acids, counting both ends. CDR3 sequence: CAFKRKIV.

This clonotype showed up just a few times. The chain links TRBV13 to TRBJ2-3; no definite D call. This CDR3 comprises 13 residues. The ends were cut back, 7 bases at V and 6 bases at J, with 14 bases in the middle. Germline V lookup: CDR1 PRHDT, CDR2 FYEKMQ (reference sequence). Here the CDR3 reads CASKLGNVDTQYF. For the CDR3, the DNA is TGTGCCAGCAAACTGGGGAATGTGGATACGCAGTATTTT. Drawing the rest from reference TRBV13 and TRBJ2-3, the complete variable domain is AAGVIQSPRHLIKEKRETATLKCYPIPRHDTVYWYQQGPGQDPQFLISFYEKMQSDKGSIPDRFSAQQFSDYHSELNMSSLELGDSALYFCASKLGNVDTQYFGPGTRLTVL.